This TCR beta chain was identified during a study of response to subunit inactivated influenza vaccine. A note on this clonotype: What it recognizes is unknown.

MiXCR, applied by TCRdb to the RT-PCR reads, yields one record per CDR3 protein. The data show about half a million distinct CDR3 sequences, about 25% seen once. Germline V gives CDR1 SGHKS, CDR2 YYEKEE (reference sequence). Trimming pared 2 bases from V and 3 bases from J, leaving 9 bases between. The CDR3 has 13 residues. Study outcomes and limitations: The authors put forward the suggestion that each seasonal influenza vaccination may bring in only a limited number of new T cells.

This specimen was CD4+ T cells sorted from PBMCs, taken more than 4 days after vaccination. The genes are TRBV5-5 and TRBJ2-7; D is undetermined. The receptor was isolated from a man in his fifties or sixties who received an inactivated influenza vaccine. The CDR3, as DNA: TGTGCCAGCAGCTTTCACACAATCTACGAGCAGTACTTC. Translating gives CASSFHTIYEQYF.